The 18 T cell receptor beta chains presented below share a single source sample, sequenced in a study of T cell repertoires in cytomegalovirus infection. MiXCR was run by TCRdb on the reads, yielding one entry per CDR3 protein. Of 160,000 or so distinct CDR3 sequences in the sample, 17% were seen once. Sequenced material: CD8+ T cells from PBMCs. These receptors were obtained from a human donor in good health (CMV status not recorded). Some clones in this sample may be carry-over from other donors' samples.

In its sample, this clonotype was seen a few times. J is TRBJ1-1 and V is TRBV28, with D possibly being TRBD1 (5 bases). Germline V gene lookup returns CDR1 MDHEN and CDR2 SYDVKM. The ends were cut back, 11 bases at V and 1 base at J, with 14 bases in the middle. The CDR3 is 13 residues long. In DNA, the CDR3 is TGTGCCGGGAAACAGGAGGGGAACACTGAAGCTTTCTTT. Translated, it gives CAGKQEGNTEAFF. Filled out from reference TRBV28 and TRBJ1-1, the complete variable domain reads DVKVTQSSRYLVKRTGEKVFLECVQDMDHENMFWYRQDPGLGLRLIYFSYDVKMKEKGDIPEGYSVSREKKERFSLILESASTNQTSMYLCAGKQEGNTEAFFGQGTRLTVV.

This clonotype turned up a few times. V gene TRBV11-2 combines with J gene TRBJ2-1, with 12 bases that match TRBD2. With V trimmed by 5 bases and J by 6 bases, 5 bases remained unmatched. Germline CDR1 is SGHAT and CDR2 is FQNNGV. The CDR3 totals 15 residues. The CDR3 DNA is TGTGCCAGCAGCCCACTAGCGGGAGGAATCAATGAGCAGTTCTTC. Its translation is CASSPLAGGINEQFF.

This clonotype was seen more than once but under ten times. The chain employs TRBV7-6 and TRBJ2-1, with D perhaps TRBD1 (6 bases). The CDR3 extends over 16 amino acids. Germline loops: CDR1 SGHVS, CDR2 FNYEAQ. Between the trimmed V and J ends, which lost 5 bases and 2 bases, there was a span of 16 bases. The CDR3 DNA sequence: TGTGCCAGCAGCCACGCGACAGGAATGCCCTACAATGAGCAGTTCTTC. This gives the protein CASSHATGMPYNEQFF.

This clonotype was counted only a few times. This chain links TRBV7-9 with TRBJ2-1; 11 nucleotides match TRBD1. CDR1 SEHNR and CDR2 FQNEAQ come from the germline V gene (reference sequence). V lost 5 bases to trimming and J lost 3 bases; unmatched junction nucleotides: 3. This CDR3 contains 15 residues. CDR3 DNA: TGTGCCAGCAGCCGGACAGGGGGCGACTACAATGAGCAGTTCTTC. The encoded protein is CASSRTGGDYNEQFF.

The CDR3 nucleotides are TGCGCCAGCAGCATAAACAGGGGCGCCTACGAGCAGTACTTC. Its translation is CASSINRGAYEQYF. V usage is TRBV5-1 and J usage is TRBJ2-7, with TRBD1 identical over 7 bases. Looked up from germline, CDR1 is SGHRS and CDR2 is YFSETQ. CDR3 length: 14 residues. V lost 4 bases to trimming and J lost 2 bases; unmatched junction nucleotides: 6.

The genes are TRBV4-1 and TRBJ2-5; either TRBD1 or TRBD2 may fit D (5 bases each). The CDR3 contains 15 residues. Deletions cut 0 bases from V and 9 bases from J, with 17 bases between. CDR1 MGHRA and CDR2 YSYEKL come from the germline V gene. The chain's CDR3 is CASSQDPGTTDSQYF. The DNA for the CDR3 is TGCGCCAGCAGCCAAGACCCCGGGACCACCGACTCCCAGTACTTC.

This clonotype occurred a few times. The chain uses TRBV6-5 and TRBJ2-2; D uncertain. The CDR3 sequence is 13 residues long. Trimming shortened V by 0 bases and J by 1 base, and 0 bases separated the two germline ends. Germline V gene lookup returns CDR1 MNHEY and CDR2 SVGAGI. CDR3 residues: CASSYSNTGELFF. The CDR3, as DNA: TGTGCCAGCAGTTACTCGAACACCGGGGAGCTGTTTTTT.

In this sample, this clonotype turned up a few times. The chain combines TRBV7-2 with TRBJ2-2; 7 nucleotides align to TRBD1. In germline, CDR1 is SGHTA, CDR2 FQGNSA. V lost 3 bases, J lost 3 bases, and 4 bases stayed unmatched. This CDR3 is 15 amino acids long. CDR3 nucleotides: TGTGCCAGCAGCTTCAGGGGGTTTGACACCGGGGAGCTGTTTTTT. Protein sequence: CASSFRGFDTGELFF.

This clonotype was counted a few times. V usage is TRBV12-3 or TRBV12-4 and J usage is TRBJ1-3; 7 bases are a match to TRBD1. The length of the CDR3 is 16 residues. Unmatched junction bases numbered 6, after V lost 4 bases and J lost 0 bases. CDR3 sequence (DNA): TGTGCCAGCAGTTCCCGGGACAGAGCCTCTGGAAACACCATATATTTT. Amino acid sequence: CASSSRDRASGNTIYF.

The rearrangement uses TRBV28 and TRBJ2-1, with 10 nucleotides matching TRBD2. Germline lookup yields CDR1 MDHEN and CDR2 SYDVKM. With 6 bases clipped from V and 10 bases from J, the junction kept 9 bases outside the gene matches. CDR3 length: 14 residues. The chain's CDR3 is CASRRTSGLWEQFF. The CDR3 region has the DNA TGTGCCAGCAGAAGGACTAGCGGACTTTGGGAGCAGTTCTTC.

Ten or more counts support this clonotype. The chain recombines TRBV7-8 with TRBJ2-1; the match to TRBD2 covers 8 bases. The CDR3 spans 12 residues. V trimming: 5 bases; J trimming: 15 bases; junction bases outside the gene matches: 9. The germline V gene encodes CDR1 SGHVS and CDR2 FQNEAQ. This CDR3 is CASSPGGGPMFF. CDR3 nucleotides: TGTGCCAGCAGCCCCGGGGGGGGCCCGATGTTCTTC. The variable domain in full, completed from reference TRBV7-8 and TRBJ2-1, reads GAGVSQSPRYKVAKRGQDVALRCDPISGHVSLFWYQQALGQGPEFLTYFQNEAQLDKSGLPSDRFFAERPEGSVSTLKIQRTQQEDSAVYLCASSPGGGPMFFGPGTRLTVL.

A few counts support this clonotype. The chain's CDR3 is CASSPTGQWPTGELFF. CDR3 DNA: TGTGCCAGTAGTCCCACGGGACAGTGGCCCACCGGGGAGCTGTTTTTT. The chain links TRBV19 to TRBJ2-2; TRBD1 aligns across 7 bases. J was trimmed by 4 bases and V by 5 bases; bases with no gene match: 10. Germline CDR1 and CDR2: LNHDA and SQIVND (reference sequence). The CDR3 is 16 residues long.

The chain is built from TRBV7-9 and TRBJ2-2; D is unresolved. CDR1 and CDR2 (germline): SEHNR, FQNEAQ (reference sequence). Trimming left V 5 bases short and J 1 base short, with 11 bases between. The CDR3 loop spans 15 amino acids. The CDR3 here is CASSQAGRNTGELFF. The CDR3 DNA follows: TGTGCCAGCAGCCAGGCAGGACGGAACACCGGGGAGCTGTTTTTT.

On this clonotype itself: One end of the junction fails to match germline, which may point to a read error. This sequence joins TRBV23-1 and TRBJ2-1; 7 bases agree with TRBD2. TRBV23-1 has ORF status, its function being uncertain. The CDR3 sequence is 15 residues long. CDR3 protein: CASSQSRGGTNEQFF. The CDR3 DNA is TGCGCCAGCAGCCAATCGAGGGGAGGGACCAATGAGCAGTTCTTC.

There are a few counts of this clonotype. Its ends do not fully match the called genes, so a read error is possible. DNA of the CDR3: TGTGCCAGCAGCCAATCCGGGCCTAACGAAAAACTGTTTTTT. Its protein product is CASSQSGPNEKLFF. J is TRBJ1-4 and V is TRBV7-9; D uncertain. Germline values: CDR1 SEHNR, CDR2 FQNEAQ (reference sequence). This CDR3 is built from 14 residues.

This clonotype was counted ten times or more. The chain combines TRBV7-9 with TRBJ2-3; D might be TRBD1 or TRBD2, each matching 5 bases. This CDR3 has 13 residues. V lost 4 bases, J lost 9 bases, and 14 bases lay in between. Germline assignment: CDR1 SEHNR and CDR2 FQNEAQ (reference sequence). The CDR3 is CASSSGTDKTQYF. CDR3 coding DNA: TGTGCCAGCAGCTCCGGGACCGACAAAACGCAGTATTTT.

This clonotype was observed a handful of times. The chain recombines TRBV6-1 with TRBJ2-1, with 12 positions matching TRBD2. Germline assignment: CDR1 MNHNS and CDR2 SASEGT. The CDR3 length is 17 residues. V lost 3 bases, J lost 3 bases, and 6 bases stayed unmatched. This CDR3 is CASSDPGLAGLYNEQFF. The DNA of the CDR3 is TGTGCCAGCAGTGACCCCGGACTAGCGGGACTCTACAATGAGCAGTTCTTC.

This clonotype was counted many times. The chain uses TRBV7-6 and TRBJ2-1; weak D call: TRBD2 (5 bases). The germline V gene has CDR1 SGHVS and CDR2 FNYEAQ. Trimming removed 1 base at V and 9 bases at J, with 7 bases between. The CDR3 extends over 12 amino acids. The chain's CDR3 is CASSLGGSEQFF. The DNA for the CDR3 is TGTGCCAGCAGCTTAGGTGGGAGTGAGCAGTTCTTC. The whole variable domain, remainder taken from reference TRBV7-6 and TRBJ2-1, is GAGVSQSPRYKVTKRGQDVALRCDPISGHVSLYWYRQALGQGPEFLTYFNYEAQQDKSGLPNDRFSAERPEGSISTLTIQRTEQRDSAMYRCASSLGGSEQFFGPGTRLTVL.